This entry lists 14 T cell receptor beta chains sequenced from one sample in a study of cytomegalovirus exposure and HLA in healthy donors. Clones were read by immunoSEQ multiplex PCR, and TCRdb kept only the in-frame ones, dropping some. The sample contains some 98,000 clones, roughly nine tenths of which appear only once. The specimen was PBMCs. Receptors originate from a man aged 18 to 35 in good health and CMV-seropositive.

CDR3 nucleotide sequence: TGTGCCAGCAGTTACCAGCGGGGCGACAATGAGCAGTTCTTC. Residues: CASSYQRGDNEQFF. This rearrangement joins TRBV6-6 to TRBJ2-1; 7 bases map to TRBD2. Germline V gene data show CDR1 as MNHNY and CDR2 as SVGAGI (reference sequence). The V and J ends lost 2 bases and 5 bases, in that order; junction bases with no gene match: 3. This CDR3 spans 14 amino acids.

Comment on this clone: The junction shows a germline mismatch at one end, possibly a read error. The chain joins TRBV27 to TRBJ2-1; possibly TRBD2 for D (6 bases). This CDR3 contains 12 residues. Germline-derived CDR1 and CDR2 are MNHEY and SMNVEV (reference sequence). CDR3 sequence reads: CASSLAGNGQFF. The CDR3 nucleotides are TGTGCCAGCAGTTTAGCGGGGAATGGGCAGTTCTTC.

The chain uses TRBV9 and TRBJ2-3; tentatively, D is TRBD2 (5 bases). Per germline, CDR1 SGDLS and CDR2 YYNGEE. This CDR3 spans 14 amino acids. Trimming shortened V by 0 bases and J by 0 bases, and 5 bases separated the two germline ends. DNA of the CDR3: TGTGCCAGCAGCGTAGGCGGGAGCACAGATACGCAGTATTTT. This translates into CASSVGGSTDTQYF.

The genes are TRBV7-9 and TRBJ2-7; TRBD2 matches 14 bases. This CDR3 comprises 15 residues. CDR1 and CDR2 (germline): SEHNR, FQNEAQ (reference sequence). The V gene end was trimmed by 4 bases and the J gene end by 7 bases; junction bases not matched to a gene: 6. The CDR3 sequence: CASSWGTSGRGEQYF. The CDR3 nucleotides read TGTGCCAGCAGCTGGGGGACTAGCGGGAGAGGAGAGCAGTACTTC.

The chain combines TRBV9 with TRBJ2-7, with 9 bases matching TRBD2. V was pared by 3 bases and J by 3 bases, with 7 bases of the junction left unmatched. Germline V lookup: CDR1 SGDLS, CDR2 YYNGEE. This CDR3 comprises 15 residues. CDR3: CASSAASGINYEQYF. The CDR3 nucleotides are TGTGCCAGCAGCGCTGCTAGCGGGATCAACTACGAGCAGTACTTC.

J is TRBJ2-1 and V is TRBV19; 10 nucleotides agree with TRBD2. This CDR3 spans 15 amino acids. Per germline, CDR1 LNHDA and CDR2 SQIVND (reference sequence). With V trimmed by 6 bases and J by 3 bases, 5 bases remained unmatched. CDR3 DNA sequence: TGTGCCAGTAGCAGTACTAGCGGGAACTACAATGAGCAGTTCTTC. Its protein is CASSSTSGNYNEQFF.

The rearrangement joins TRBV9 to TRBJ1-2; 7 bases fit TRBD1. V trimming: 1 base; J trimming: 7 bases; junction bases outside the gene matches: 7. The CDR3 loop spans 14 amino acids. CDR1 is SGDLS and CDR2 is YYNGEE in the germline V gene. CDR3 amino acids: CASSVSRGLGGYTF. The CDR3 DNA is TGTGCCAGCAGCGTATCGAGGGGGCTGGGTGGCTACACCTTC.

The CDR3 DNA is TGTGCCAGCAGTTCCGGACTAGTTCGGCACAATGAGCAGTTCTTC. This codes for CASSSGLVRHNEQFF. The chain joins TRBV27 to TRBJ2-1, with 7 bases identical to TRBD2. V lost 4 bases and J lost 5; bases outside the gene matches: 8. The CDR3 totals 15 residues. CDR1 and CDR2 from the germline V gene are MNHEY and SMNVEV (reference sequence).

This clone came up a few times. CDR3 nucleotide sequence: TGTGCCAGCAGTGAAGGAAGGGGGCCCACTGAAGCTTTCTTT. This translates into CASSEGRGPTEAFF. This rearrangement joins TRBV2 to TRBJ1-1; TRBD1 matches 7 bases. The V and J ends lost 1 base and 4 bases, in that order; junction bases with no gene match: 3. The CDR3 runs 14 residues. Germline CDR1 and CDR2: SNHLY and FYNNEI.

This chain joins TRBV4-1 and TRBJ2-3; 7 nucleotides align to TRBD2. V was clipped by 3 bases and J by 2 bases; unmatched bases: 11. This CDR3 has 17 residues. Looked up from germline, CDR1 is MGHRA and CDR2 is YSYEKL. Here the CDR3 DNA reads TGCGCCAGCAGCCACGAGGAGCGGGGCGACTTCACAGATACGCAGTATTTT. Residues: CASSHEERGDFTDTQYF.

CDR3 nucleotide sequence: TGTGCCAGCAGCTCAGCCAAGGGGCGCGTTGAAAAACTGTTTTTT. It translates to CASSSAKGRVEKLFF. The chain combines TRBV9 with TRBJ1-4; tentatively, D is TRBD1 (5 bases). From germline, CDR1 is SGDLS and CDR2 YYNGEE. This CDR3 is 15 amino acids long. V was clipped by 4 bases and J by 7 bases, with 17 bases between them.

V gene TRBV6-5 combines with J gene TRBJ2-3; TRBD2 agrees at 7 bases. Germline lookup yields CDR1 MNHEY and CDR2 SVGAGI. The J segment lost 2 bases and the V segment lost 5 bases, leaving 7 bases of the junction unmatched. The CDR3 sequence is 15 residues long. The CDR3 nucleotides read TGTGCCAGCAGTAAACGCGGGGGACCCACAGATACGCAGTATTTT. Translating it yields CASSKRGGPTDTQYF.

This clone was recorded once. CDR3 sequence (DNA): TGTGCCAGCAGCTTGTTTCTGCTAGCCAACTATGGCTACACCTTC. This codes for CASSLFLLANYGYTF. The J gene is TRBJ1-2, the V gene TRBV5-5; D is uncertain. Looked up from germline, CDR1 is SGHKS and CDR2 is YYEKEE (reference sequence). The CDR3 sequence is 15 residues long. V shed 1 base and J shed 2 bases, with 12 bases lying between them.

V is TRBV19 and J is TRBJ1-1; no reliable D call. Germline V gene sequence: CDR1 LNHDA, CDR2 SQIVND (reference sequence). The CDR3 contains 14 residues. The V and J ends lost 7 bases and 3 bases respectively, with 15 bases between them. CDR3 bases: TGTGCCAGTACTACGACTGGGGAGGACACTGAAGCTTTCTTT. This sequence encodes CASTTTGEDTEAFF.